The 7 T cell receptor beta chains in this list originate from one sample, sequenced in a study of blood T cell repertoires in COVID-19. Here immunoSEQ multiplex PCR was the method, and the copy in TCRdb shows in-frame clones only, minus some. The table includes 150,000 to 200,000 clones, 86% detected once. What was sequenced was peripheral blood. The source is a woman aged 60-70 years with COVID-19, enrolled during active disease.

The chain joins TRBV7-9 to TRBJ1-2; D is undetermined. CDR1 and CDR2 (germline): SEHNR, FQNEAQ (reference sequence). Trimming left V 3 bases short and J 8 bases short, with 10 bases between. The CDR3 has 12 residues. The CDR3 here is CASSFPAEGYTF. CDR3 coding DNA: TGTGCCAGCAGCTTTCCCGCCGAGGGCTACACCTTC. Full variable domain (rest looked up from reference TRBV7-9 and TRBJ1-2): DTGVSQNPRHKITKRGQNVTFRCDPISEHNRLYWYRQTLGQGPEFLTYFQNEAQLEKSRLLSDRFSAERPKGSFSTLEIQRTEQGDSAMYLCASSFPAEGYTFGSGTRLTVV.

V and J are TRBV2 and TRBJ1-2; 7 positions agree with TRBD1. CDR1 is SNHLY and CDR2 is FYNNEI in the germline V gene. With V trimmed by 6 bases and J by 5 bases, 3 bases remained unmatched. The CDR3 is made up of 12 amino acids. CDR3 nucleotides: TGTGCCAGCAGCTTGGGACAGTATGGCTACACCTTC. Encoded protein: CASSLGQYGYTF.

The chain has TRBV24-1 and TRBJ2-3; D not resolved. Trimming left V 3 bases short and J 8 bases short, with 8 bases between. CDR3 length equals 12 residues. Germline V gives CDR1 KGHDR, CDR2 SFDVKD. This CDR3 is CATSDEQSTQYF. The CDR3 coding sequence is TGTGCCACCAGTGATGAACAGAGTACGCAGTATTTT.

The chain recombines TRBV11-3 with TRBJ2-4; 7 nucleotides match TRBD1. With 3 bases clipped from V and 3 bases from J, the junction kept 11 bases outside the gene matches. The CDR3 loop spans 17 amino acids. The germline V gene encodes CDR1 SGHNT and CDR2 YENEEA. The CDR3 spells CASSFPTMTGNKNIQYF. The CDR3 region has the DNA TGTGCCAGCAGCTTCCCGACCATGACAGGGAACAAAAACATTCAGTACTTC.

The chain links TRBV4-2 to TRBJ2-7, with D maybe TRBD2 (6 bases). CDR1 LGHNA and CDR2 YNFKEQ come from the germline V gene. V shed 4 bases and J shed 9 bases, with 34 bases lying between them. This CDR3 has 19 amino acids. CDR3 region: CASSPDIGTYYLDALGQYF. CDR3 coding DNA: TGTGCCAGCAGCCCAGATATCGGGACTTACTATTTGGACGCCTTGGGGCAGTACTTC.

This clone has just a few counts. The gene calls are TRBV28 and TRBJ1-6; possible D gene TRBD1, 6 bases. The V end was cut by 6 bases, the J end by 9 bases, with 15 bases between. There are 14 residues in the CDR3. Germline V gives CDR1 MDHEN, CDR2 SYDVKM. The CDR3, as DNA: TGTGCCAGCAGCGGAATTACAGGGAGTTCACCCCTCCACTTT. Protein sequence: CASSGITGSSPLHF.

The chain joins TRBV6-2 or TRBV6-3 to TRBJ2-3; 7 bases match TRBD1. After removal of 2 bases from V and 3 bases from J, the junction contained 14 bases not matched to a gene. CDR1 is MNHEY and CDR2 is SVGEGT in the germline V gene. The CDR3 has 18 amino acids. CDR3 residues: CASSYPSLQGQRTDTQYF. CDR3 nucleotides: TGTGCCAGCAGTTACCCCTCCCTACAGGGGCAAAGGACAGATACGCAGTATTTT.